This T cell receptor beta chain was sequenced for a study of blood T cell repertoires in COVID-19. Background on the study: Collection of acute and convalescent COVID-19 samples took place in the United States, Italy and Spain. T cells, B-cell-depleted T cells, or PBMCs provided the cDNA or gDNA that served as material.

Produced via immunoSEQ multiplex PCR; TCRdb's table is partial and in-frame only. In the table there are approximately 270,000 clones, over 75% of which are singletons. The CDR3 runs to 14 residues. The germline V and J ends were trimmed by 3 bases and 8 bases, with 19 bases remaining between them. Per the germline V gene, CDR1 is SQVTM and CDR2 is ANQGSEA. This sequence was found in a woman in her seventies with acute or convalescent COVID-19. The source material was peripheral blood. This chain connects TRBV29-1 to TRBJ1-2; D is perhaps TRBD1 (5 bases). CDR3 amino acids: CSVDNPGRDFGYTF. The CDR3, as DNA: TGCAGCGTTGACAATCCGGGGCGGGATTTCGGCTACACCTTC.